Listed below are T cell receptor beta chains from one sample, sequenced in a study of long-term antiretroviral therapy in people with HIV. The repertoire was sequenced with immunoSEQ multiplex PCR; TCRdb's copy has only in-frame clones and lacks some. The table includes roughly 15,000 clones, roughly 92% detected once. This material consisted of unsorted PBMCs, taken 0.6 years after starting antiretroviral therapy. These receptor sequences come from a woman aged 40 to 50 with HIV. The CDR3 runs from the conserved cysteine through the conserved F or W. The order of the fields is D gene, V gene, J gene, CDR3 protein. The D gene is left open where the match is weak.

TRBD1,TRBV5-1,TRBJ1-2,CASSLDTGEIYGYTF
-,TRBV5-1,TRBJ1-6,CASSLEDSVSNSPLHF
TRBD1,TRBV5-1,TRBJ2-7,CASSSSGTGSSYEQYF
TRBD1,TRBV30,TRBJ1-1,CAWSVNRGSTEAFF
TRBD1,TRBV29-1,TRBJ1-2,CSAAGTAGLGYGYTF
TRBD1,TRBV2,TRBJ1-2,CASGSGTGANYGYTF
-,TRBV27,TRBJ1-1,CASSFRERGNTEAFF
-,TRBV2,TRBJ2-2,CASREHGQNTGELFF
TRBD1,TRBV4-1,TRBJ2-5,CASSLGQGARETQYF
TRBD1,TRBV27,TRBJ1-1,CASSFDRVGTTEAFF
-,TRBV27,TRBJ2-3,CASILSPPDTQYF
TRBD2,TRBV19,TRBJ2-2,CASSIPGRTTGELFF
TRBD2,TRBV7-2,TRBJ2-2,CASSLRKTGGTGELFF
-,TRBV10-1,TRBJ1-1,CATLGPNTEAFF
-,TRBV5-6,TRBJ1-2,CASSSWGGGYTF
TRBD1,TRBV19,TRBJ2-5,CASTGTGTPAGTQYF
TRBD1,TRBV4-2,TRBJ2-3,CASSAAGQGANTDTQYF
TRBD1,TRBV10-3,TRBJ1-4,CAISASTGRSKSGNEKLFF
-,TRBV10-3,TRBJ1-5,CAISDAGTDWGIGNQPQHF
-,TRBV7-8,TRBJ1-1,CASSDLMAGTGEAFF
-,TRBV5-4,TRBJ2-2,CASSLRQPQTGELFF
TRBD1,TRBV5-4,TRBJ1-1,CASSLRDRGPTEAFF
-,TRBV19,TRBJ1-2,CASSVPGTYGYTF
-,TRBV7-8,TRBJ2-5,CASSPRRTQETQYF
TRBD1,TRBV2,TRBJ1-2,CASSGVGPGQGAFGYTF
TRBD1,TRBV27,TRBJ2-1,CASRGTEHNEQFF
-,TRBV6-5,TRBJ2-1,CASREESRGQFF
TRBD1,TRBV18,TRBJ1-1,CASSPPLGQGRGTEAFF
TRBD1,TRBV6-6,TRBJ1-2,CASSYDAGQNNYGYTF
-,TRBV7-8,TRBJ1-2,CASSSVRHANYGYTF
-,TRBV19,TRBJ2-2,CASRTGTLNTGELFF
-,TRBV5-4,TRBJ2-5,CASSLQGQETQYF
-,TRBV11-2,TRBJ2-7,CASSQLREQYF
-,TRBV11-2,TRBJ1-1,CASSLVNVGMNTEAFF
TRBD1,TRBV19,TRBJ1-2,CASNRGGNGYTF
-,TRBV11-2,TRBJ2-5,CASSLGAGQETQYF
-,TRBV29-1,TRBJ1-2,CSVYLTDYGYTF
TRBD2,TRBV30,TRBJ2-3,CAWSPPVGGGTDTQYF
-,TRBV6-5,TRBJ1-1,CASTHSQGNTEAFF
-,TRBV6-1,TRBJ1-2,CASKTDGYTF
TRBD1,TRBV18,TRBJ1-2,CASSLIPGQSNYGYTF
-,TRBV5-1,TRBJ1-2,CASSLGGQTNYGYTF
-,TRBV5-5,TRBJ1-2,CASSLAGNYGYTF
TRBD1,TRBV19,TRBJ1-2,CASSSTLGTGLGGYTF